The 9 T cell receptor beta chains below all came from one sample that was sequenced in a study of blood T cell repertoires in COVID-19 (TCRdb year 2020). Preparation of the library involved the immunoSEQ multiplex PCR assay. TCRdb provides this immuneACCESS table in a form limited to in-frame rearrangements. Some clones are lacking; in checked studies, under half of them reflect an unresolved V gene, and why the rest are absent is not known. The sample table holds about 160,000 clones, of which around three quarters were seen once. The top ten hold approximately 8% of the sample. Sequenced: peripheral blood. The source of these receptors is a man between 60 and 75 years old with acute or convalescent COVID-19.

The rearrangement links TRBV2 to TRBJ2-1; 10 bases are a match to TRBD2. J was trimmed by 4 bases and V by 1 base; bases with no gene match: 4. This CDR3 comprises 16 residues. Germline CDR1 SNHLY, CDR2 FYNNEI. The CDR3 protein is CASSEGLAGAYNEQFF. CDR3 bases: TGTGCCAGCAGTGAAGGGCTAGCGGGGGCTTACAATGAGCAGTTCTTC.

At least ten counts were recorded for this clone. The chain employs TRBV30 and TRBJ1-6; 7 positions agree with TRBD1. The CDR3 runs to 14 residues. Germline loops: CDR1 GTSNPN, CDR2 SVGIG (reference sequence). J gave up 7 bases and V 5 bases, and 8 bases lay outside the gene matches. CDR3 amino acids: CAWQTGTENSPLHF. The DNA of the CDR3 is TGTGCCTGGCAAACCGGGACAGAAAATTCACCCCTCCACTTT.

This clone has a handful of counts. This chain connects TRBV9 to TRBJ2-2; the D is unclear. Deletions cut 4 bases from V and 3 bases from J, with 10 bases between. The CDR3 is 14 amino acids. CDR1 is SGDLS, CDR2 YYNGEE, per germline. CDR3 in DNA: TGTGCCAGCAGCCCCCCGGTCCACACCGGGGAGCTGTTTTTT. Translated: CASSPPVHTGELFF.

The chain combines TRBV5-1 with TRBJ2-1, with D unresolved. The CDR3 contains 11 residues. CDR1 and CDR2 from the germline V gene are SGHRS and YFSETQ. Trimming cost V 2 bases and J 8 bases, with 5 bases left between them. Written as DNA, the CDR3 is TGCGCCAGCAGCTTCCTTTATGAGCAGTTCTTC. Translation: CASSFLYEQFF.

CDR3 loop: CASSPEGGIVAFF. The CDR3 DNA reads as TGTGCCAGCAGCCCCGAAGGAGGGATTGTGGCTTTCTTT. The chain employs TRBV9 and TRBJ1-1; D uncertain. The CDR3 covers 13 residues. Between the trimmed V and J ends, which lost 4 bases and 11 bases, there was a span of 18 bases. Germline assignment: CDR1 SGDLS and CDR2 YYNGEE.

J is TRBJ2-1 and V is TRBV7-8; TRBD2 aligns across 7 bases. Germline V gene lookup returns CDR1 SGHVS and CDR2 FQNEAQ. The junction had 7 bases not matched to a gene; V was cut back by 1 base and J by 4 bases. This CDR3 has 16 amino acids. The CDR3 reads CASSLGGTKKYNEQFF. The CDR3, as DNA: TGTGCCAGCAGCTTAGGTGGGACTAAAAAATACAATGAGCAGTTCTTC.

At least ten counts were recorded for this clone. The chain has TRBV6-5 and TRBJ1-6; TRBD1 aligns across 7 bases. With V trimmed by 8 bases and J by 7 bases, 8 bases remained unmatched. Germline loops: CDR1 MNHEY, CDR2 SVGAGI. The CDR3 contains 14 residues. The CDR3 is CASFPGQRNSPLHF. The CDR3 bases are TGTGCCAGCTTCCCGGGACAGAGAAATTCACCCCTCCACTTT.

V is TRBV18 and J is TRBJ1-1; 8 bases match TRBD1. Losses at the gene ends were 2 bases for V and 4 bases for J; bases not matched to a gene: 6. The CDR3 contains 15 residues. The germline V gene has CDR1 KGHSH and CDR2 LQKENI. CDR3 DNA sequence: TGTGCCAGCTCACCATTGGACAGGGTAGGCACTGAAGCTTTCTTT. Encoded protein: CASSPLDRVGTEAFF.

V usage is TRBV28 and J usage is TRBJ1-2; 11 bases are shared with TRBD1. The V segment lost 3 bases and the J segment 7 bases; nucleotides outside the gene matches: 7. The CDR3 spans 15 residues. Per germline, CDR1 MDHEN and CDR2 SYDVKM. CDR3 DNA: TGTGCCAGCAGTTTGGTAGGGACAGGGGGGTTTGGCTACACCTTC. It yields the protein CASSLVGTGGFGYTF.